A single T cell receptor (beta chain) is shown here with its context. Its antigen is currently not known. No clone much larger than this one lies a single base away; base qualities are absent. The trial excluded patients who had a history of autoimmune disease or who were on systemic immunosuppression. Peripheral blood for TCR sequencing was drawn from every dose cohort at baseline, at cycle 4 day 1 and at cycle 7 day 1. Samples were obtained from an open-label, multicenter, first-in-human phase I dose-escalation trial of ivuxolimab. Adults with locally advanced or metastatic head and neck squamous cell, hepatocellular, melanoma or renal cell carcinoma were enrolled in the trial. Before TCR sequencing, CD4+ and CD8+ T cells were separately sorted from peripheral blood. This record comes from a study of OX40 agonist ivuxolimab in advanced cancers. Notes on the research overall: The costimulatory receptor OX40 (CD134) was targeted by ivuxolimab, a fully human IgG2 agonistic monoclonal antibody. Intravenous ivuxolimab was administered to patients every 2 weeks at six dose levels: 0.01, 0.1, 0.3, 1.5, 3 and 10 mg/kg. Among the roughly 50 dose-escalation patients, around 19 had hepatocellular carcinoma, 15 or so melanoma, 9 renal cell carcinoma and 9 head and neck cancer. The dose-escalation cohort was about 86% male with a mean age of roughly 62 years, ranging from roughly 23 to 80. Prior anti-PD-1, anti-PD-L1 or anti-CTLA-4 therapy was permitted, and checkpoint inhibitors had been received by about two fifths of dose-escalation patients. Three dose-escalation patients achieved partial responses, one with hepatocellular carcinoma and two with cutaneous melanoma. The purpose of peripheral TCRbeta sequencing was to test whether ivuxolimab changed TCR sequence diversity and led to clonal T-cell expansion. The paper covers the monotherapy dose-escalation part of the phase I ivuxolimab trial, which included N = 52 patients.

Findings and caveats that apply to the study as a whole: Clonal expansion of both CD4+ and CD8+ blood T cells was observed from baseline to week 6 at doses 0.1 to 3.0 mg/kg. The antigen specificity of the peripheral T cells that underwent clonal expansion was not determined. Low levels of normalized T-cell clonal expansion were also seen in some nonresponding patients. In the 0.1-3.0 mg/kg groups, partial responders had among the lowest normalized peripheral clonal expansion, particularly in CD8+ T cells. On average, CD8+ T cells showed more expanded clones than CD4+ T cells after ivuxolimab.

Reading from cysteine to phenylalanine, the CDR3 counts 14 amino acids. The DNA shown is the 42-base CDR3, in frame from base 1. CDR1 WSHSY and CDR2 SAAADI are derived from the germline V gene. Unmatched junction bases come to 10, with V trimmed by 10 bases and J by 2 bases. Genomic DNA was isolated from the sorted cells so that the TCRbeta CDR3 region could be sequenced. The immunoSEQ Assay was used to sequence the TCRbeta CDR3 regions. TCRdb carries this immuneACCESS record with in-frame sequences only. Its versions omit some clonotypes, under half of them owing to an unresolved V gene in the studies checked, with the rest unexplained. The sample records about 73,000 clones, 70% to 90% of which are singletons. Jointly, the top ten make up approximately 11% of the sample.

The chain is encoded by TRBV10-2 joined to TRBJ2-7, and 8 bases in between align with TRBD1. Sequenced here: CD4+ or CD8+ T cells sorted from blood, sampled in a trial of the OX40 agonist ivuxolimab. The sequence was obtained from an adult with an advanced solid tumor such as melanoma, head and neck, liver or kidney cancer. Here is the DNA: TGCGCCACTACGGACAGGGAGAGTGCCTACGAGCAGTACTTC. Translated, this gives CATTDRESAYEQYF.